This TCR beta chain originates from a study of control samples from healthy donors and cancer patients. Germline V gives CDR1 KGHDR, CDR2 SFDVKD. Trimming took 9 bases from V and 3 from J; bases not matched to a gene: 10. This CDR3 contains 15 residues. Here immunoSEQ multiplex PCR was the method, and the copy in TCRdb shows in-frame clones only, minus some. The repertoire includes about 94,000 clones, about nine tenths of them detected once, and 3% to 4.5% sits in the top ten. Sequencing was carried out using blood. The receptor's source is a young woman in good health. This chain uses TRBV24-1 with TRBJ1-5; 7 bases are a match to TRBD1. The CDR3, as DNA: TGTGCCACCCAGGGGGTAGGGACAGACAATCAGCCCCAGCATTTT. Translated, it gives CATQGVGTDNQPQHF.